The clone carrying this T cell receptor (beta chain) was picked up many times. The antigen is undetermined. The entry originates in a study of spatial heterogeneity in lung cancer. Study as a whole: Averaged across combinations, each unique TCR and UMI pairing appeared more than ten times in raw reads, which were uncorrected. Notes on the study in general: Follow-up blood showed ubiquitous expanded tumor TCRs less than blood at resection did.

Using its own MiXCR run on the 5' RACE reads, TCRdb lists one record per CDR3 protein. The repertoire holds 48,000 or so distinct CDR3 sequences, with about 5.8% as singletons. This sample's time point: sample taken at primary tumor resection. The sequenced material consisted of unsorted whole RNA from tumor, nontumor lung or frozen PBMC. The cohort: 70 to 75 early-stage, untreated non-small cell lung cancer patients. V was shortened by 2 bases and J by 0 bases, with 16 bases between the two germline ends. The CDR3 runs 18 residues. Germline CDR1 is LGHNA and CDR2 is YSLEER. The material sequenced was PBMCs, taken at surgery. The chain uses TRBV4-3 and TRBJ2-2; D is perhaps TRBD2 (6 bases). The source is a male donor with early-stage non-small cell lung cancer. This chain's CDR3 is CASSQFHRSGANTGELFF. For the CDR3, the DNA is TGCGCCAGCAGCCAATTTCATCGCTCGGGAGCGAACACCGGGGAGCTGTTTTTT.